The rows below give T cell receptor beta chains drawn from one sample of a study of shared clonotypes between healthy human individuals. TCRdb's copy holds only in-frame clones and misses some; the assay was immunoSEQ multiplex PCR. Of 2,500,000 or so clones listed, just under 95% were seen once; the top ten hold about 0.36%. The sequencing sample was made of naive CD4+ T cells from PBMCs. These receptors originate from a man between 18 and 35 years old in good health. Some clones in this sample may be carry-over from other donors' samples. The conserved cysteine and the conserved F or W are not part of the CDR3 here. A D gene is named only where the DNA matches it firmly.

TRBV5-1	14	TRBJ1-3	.	ASSWGIQGSGNTIY
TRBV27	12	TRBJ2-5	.	ASSSTGAQETQY
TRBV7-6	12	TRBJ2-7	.	ASSLRGGSYEQY
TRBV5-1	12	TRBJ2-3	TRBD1	ASRGQSSTDTQY
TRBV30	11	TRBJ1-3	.	ACIAGSGNTIY
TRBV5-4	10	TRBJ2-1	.	ASSLYENEQF
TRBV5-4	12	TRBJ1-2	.	ASSLRGADYGYT
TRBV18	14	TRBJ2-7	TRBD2	ASSPGLAGLSYEQY
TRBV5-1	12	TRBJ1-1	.	ASKDSGMNTEAF
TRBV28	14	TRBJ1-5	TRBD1	ASSSTGGGGRQPQH
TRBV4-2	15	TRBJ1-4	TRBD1	ASSRGQGLGSNEKLF
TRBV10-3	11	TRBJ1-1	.	AISLQSNTEAF
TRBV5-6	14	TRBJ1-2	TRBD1	ASSLIEGQGHHGYT
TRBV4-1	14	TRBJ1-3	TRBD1	ASSPTGLLRGNTIY
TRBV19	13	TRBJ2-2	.	ASMGLQAGAGELF
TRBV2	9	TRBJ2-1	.	ASSPYNEQF
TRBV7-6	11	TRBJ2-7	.	ASSPGSTYEQY
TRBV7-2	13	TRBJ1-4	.	ASSLGTAINEKLF
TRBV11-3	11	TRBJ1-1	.	ASRGGVNTEAF
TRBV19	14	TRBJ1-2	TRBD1	ASSHLRTGSSYGYT
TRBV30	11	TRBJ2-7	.	AWRGTSFYEQY
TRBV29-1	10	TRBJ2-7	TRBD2	SVVGGAYEQY
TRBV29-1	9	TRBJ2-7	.	SGRWATEQY
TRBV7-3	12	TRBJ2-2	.	ASSLSEGTGELF
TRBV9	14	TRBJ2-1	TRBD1	ASSVVGTGGFNEQF
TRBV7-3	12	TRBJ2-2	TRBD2	ASKSGRENGELF
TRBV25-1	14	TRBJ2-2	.	ASSEVKTSNTGELF
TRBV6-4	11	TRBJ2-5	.	ASSETLLGTQY
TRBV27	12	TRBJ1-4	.	ASSFSYTNEKLF
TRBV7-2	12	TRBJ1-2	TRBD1	ASSQTGVLVGYT
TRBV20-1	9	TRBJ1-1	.	SAGGVSEAF
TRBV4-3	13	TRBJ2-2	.	ASSQSDRNTGELF
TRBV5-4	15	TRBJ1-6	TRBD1	ASSLGTGALPDSPLH
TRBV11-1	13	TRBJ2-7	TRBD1	ASSLAGRGLYEQY
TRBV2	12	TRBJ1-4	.	ASRTGEGNEKLF
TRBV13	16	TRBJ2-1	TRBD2	ASSFRTSGRFSHNEQF
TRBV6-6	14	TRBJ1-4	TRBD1	ASRNRDREYTNRLF
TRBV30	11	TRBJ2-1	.	AWTGAGENEQF
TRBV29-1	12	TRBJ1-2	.	SGGRGNSDYGYT